These 32 T cell receptor beta chains originate from one sample sequenced in a study of shared clonotypes between healthy human individuals. Data came from immunoSEQ multiplex PCR; TCRdb stores just in-frame clones and leaves some out. The data contain hundreds of thousands of clones, around 75% of them seen just once; the ten biggest clones take up about 12%. The sequenced sample was PBMCs. The receptors shown here come from a middle-aged woman in good health. Some clones in this sample may be carry-over from other donors' samples.

This chain joins TRBV4-1 and TRBJ2-3; 12 nucleotides line up with TRBD2. This CDR3 is 17 amino acids long. Per germline, CDR1 MGHRA and CDR2 YSYEKL. Trimming took 0 bases from V and 4 from J; bases not matched to a gene: 5. The CDR3 region has the DNA TGCGCCAGCAGCCAAGAGTGGTCTAGCGGGAGGGCAGATACGCAGTATTTT. Its translation is CASSQEWSSGRADTQYF.

This clone has more than one count but fewer than ten. The same CDR3 arises from other DNA sequences in this sample as well. The chain carries TRBV5-1 and TRBJ2-1; D unresolved. The germline gives CDR1 SGHRS, CDR2 YFSETQ. This CDR3 region has 12 residues. The V end lost 0 bases, the J end lost 7 bases, and 5 bases lay between the germline ends. The CDR3 region is CASSLAGNEQFF. For the CDR3, the DNA is TGCGCCAGCAGCTTGGCTGGGAATGAGCAGTTCTTC.

The CDR3 reads CASSLAQTYTDTQYF. CDR3 coding DNA: TGTGCCAGCAGCTTGGCACAGACATACACAGATACGCAGTATTTT. The chain couples TRBV5-4 to TRBJ2-3; no clear D gene. CDR1 and CDR2 (germline): SGHNT, YYREEE (reference sequence). This CDR3 has 15 amino acids. V lost 0 bases, J lost 2 bases, and 10 bases lay in between.

This clone was picked up one time. V usage is TRBV27 and J usage is TRBJ2-7; TRBD1 matches 10 bases. The CDR3 is 16 residues long. Germline values: CDR1 MNHEY, CDR2 SMNVEV (reference sequence). The ends lost 3 bases at V and 0 bases at J; junction bases unmatched: 5. The CDR3 here is CASSFNRDRGSYEQYF. CDR3 DNA sequence: TGTGCCAGCAGTTTTAACCGGGACAGGGGCTCCTACGAGCAGTACTTC.

J is TRBJ1-5 and V is TRBV28, with no clear D. The CDR3 has 17 amino acids. V lost 0 bases, J lost 1 base, and 13 bases lay in between. The germline V gene has CDR1 MDHEN and CDR2 SYDVKM. DNA of the CDR3: TGTGCCAGCAGTTTATGGGTCGGGCCCCTGAGCAATCAGCCCCAGCATTTT. Its protein is CASSLWVGPLSNQPQHF.

CDR3 bases: TGCGCCAGCAGCCAAGTGGGCCATAACACTGAAGCTTTCTTT. Translated: CASSQVGHNTEAFF. The chain employs TRBV4-1 and TRBJ1-1; D gene ambiguous. The CDR3 length is 14 residues. The ends were cut back, 1 base at V and 2 bases at J, with 8 bases in the middle. Per germline, CDR1 MGHRA and CDR2 YSYEKL.

The genes are TRBV28 and TRBJ2-3; 8 nucleotides agree with TRBD2. Germline CDR1 and CDR2: MDHEN and SYDVKM. The length of the CDR3 is 15 residues. Germline trimming cut 7 bases from V and 3 bases from J; bases unmatched to any gene: 9. The CDR3 nucleotides are TGTGCCAGCACCAATATAGGGACTAGGACAGATACGCAGTATTTT. Protein: CASTNIGTRTDTQYF.

The count of this clone is one. A far larger clone lies a single base away; this is likely a read error. This rearrangement joins TRBV11-2 to TRBJ2-3; 7 positions match TRBD1. Germline assignment: CDR1 SGHAT and CDR2 FQNNGV. This CDR3 spans 14 amino acids. The CDR3 DNA reads TGTGCCAGCAGCTTAGAAAGGGGGCAGGATACGCGGTATTTT. Translating it yields CASSLERGQDTRYF.

This clone was recorded a few times. This chain links TRBV7-9 with TRBJ2-7, with D tentatively TRBD2 (7 bases). Deletions cut 1 base from V and 7 bases from J, with 17 bases between. From germline, CDR1 is SEHNR and CDR2 FQNEAQ (reference sequence). The CDR3 has 15 residues. CDR3 residues: CASSLETGGPREQYF. The CDR3 region has the DNA TGTGCCAGCAGCTTAGAAACGGGGGGCCCTCGGGAGCAGTACTTC. Combining the CDR3 with reference TRBV7-9 and TRBJ2-7 gives the whole variable domain DTGVSQNPRHKITKRGQNVTFRCDPISEHNRLYWYRQTLGQGPEFLTYFQNEAQLEKSRLLSDRFSAERPKGSFSTLEIQRTEQGDSAMYLCASSLETGGPREQYFGPGTRLTVT.

This clone appeared many times. This sample also contains other DNA sequences that code for the same CDR3. The chain carries TRBV10-2 and TRBJ1-1; D gene ambiguous. Germline V gives CDR1 WSHSY, CDR2 SAAADI. Trimming took 4 bases from V and 0 from J, leaving 9 bases between them. The CDR3 is 14 amino acids. The DNA for the CDR3 is TGCGCCAGCAGTGTCAACTACGTGAACACTGAAGCTTTCTTT. This codes for CASSVNYVNTEAFF.

The J gene is TRBJ2-7, the V gene TRBV11-2; TRBD1 agrees at 9 bases. CDR1 is SGHAT and CDR2 is FQNNGV in the germline V gene. The V gene end was trimmed by 4 bases and the J gene end by 5 bases; junction bases not matched to a gene: 6. The CDR3 sequence is 14 residues long. Here the CDR3 reads CASSSTGGAHEQYF. CDR3 nucleotide sequence: TGTGCCAGCAGCTCGACAGGGGGGGCTCACGAGCAGTACTTC.

CDR3 nucleotides: TGTGCCAGCACCTCGGGGACAGGCGGCGAGCAGTACTTC. Protein product: CASTSGTGGEQYF. This rearrangement joins TRBV28 to TRBJ2-7; 8 bases line up with TRBD1. Per the germline V gene, CDR1 is MDHEN and CDR2 is SYDVKM. The CDR3 extends over 13 amino acids. The V segment lost 7 bases and the J segment 6 bases; nucleotides outside the gene matches: 8.

The table lists this clone with a count of one. The rearrangement uses TRBV27 and TRBJ1-1; TRBD1 is a possible D gene (5 bases). Deletions cut 5 bases from V and 5 bases from J, with 9 bases between. The CDR3 contains 12 residues. Germline lookup yields CDR1 MNHEY and CDR2 SMNVEV (reference sequence). Written as DNA, the CDR3 is TGTGCCAGCAGTCCACGGGGGACTGAAGCTTTCTTT. Its protein product is CASSPRGTEAFF.

J is TRBJ2-1 and V is TRBV4-3; 9 bases map to TRBD2. The germline V gene has CDR1 LGHNA and CDR2 YSLEER. The length of the CDR3 is 19 residues. Losses at the gene ends were 2 bases for V and 4 bases for J; bases not matched to a gene: 15. The CDR3 DNA is TGCGCCAGCAGCCAAAATTGGGCGGGTTCGCGGGAGGGGTACAATGAGCAGTTCTTC. Amino acids: CASSQNWAGSREGYNEQFF.

The chain is built from TRBV18 and TRBJ2-7; no firm D call. Trimming pared 3 bases from V and 2 bases from J, leaving 11 bases between. The CDR3 covers 14 residues. Germline V CDR1 and CDR2: KGHSH, LQKENI. The CDR3 sequence: CASSPNPLTYEQYF. In nucleotides, the CDR3 is TGTGCCAGCTCACCCAATCCCCTGACCTACGAGCAGTACTTC. Full variable domain (outside the CDR3, taken from reference TRBV18 and TRBJ2-7): NAGVMQNPRHLVRRRGQEARLRCSPMKGHSHVYWYRQLPEEGLKFMVYLQKENIIDESGMPKERFSAEFPKEGPSILRIQQVVRGDSAAYFCASSPNPLTYEQYFGPGTRLTVT.

The CDR3 nucleotides are TGCGCCAGCAGCCAAGAGGGACAGGGAGGCACAGATACGCAGTATTTT. Its protein is CASSQEGQGGTDTQYF. This rearrangement joins TRBV4-3 to TRBJ2-3, with TRBD1 matching 9 bases. The CDR3 extends over 16 amino acids. The germline CDR1 and CDR2 sequences are LGHNA and YSLEER. After removal of 0 bases from V and 1 base from J, the junction contained 2 bases not matched to a gene.

The chain links TRBV9 to TRBJ2-7, with D perhaps TRBD1 or TRBD2 (5 bases each). The CDR3 length is 15 residues. The germline CDR1 and CDR2 sequences are SGDLS and YYNGEE. The germline V and J ends were trimmed by 0 bases and 0 bases, with 10 bases remaining between them. The DNA for the CDR3 is TGTGCCAGCAGCGTAGGAGCGGACACCTCCTACGAGCAGTACTTC. It translates to CASSVGADTSYEQYF.

The chain links TRBV11-1 to TRBJ2-3, with 13 bases aligning to TRBD2. CDR3 length: 16 residues. After removal of 5 bases from V and 5 bases from J, the junction contained 7 bases not matched to a gene. Germline CDR1 SGHAT, CDR2 FQDESV (reference sequence). CDR3 in DNA: TGTGCCAGCAGCCTGAGGACTAGCGGGAGTGGAGATACGCAGTATTTT. Its protein product is CASSLRTSGSGDTQYF.

The rearrangement uses TRBV2 and TRBJ1-2; D is perhaps TRBD1 (6 bases). Germline-derived CDR1 and CDR2 are SNHLY and FYNNEI. The CDR3 runs 12 residues. The chain's CDR3 is CAAGASSYGYTF. The CDR3, as DNA: TGTGCGGCGGGGGCTTCCAGCTATGGCTACACCTTC.

This clone occurred many times. The chain recombines TRBV19 with TRBJ2-2, with unresolved D. Trimming removed 6 bases from V and 0 bases from J, with 11 bases in between. Germline CDR1 reads LNHDA; CDR2 reads SQIVND (reference sequence). This CDR3 has 15 residues. The CDR3 spells CASREGASNTGELFF. The CDR3 nucleotides are TGTGCCAGTAGAGAAGGAGCTTCGAACACCGGGGAGCTGTTTTTT.

This chain uses TRBV6-1 with TRBJ2-2, with D tentatively TRBD2 (6 bases). Trimming left V 7 bases short and J 1 base short, with 10 bases between. CDR3 length equals 14 residues. Germline V lookup: CDR1 MNHNS, CDR2 SASEGT. For the CDR3, the DNA is TGTGCCAGCACCCCCGGGGGGAACACCGGGGAGCTGTTTTTT. Translating it yields CASTPGGNTGELFF.

The chain employs TRBV5-1 and TRBJ2-5, with D possibly TRBD2 on 5 matching bases. The germline gives CDR1 SGHRS, CDR2 YFSETQ. V lost 0 bases to trimming and J lost 6 bases, with 9 bases between them. This CDR3 is 13 amino acids long. In DNA form, the CDR3 reads TGCGCCAGCAGCTTGGGACTAACCCAGACCCAGTACTTC. Residues: CASSLGLTQTQYF.

The chain uses TRBV9 and TRBJ2-1, with D possibly TRBD2 on 6 matching bases. This CDR3 spans 15 amino acids. The V and J ends lost 4 bases and 9 bases respectively, with 20 bases between them. The germline CDR1 and CDR2 sequences are SGDLS and YYNGEE. CDR3 bases: TGTGCCAGCAGCCTCCAATTGACTAGAACGAGTGAGCAGTTCTTC. Residues: CASSLQLTRTSEQFF.

The chain links TRBV28 to TRBJ1-2, with a possible D match to TRBD1 (5 bases). The CDR3 has 13 amino acids. Germline V gene lookup returns CDR1 MDHEN and CDR2 SYDVKM. V was trimmed by 4 bases and J by 3 bases, leaving 9 bases between them. CDR3 amino acids: CASSSGVDYGYTF. The CDR3 nucleotides are TGTGCCAGCAGTTCGGGGGTGGACTATGGCTACACCTTC.

The genes are TRBV19 and TRBJ1-5; no reliable D call. CDR1 is LNHDA and CDR2 is SQIVND in the germline V gene (reference sequence). Trimming removed 1 base from V and 1 base from J, with 11 bases in between. The CDR3 runs 16 residues. The CDR3 DNA reads as TGTGCCAGTAGTATAGGCGGGATCGGCAGCAATCAGCCCCAGCATTTT. Translating it yields CASSIGGIGSNQPQHF.

The chain employs TRBV18 and TRBJ2-3; D unclear. The CDR3 extends over 14 amino acids. Germline V CDR1 and CDR2: KGHSH, LQKENI. Between the trimmed V and J ends, which lost 2 bases and 6 bases, there was a span of 12 bases. This CDR3 is CASSPSETRDTQYF. The CDR3 DNA reads as TGTGCCAGCTCACCATCCGAAACAAGGGATACGCAGTATTTT.

In regard to this clone: Other DNA sequences in the same sample also yield this CDR3. The chain links TRBV6-6 to TRBJ2-5; 7 positions match TRBD2. CDR3 length: 15 residues. The germline V gene has CDR1 MNHNY and CDR2 SVGAGI (reference sequence). Losses at the gene ends were 0 bases for V and 1 base for J; bases not matched to a gene: 2. This CDR3 is CASSYSRGTQETQYF. DNA of the CDR3: TGTGCCAGCAGTTACTCGCGGGGGACCCAAGAGACCCAGTACTTC.

This chain uses TRBV6-5 with TRBJ1-2; no clear D gene. V lost 2 bases to trimming and J lost 2 bases, with 6 bases between them. This CDR3 has 13 residues. The germline CDR1 and CDR2 sequences are MNHEY and SVGAGI. DNA of the CDR3: TGTGCCAGCAGTTACGACCAGAACTATGGCTACACCTTC. It codes for CASSYDQNYGYTF.

This chain connects TRBV5-1 to TRBJ2-1; a weak D match, TRBD2 (6 bases). V gave up 1 base and J gave up 6 bases, with 11 bases separating them. CDR1 is SGHRS, CDR2 YFSETQ, per germline. The CDR3 has 14 residues. The CDR3 DNA is TGCGCCAGCAGCTTGAGTGTCGGGGGCAATGAGCAGTTCTTC. It yields the protein CASSLSVGGNEQFF.

The chain uses TRBV18 and TRBJ1-2; TRBD1 agrees at 7 bases. V trimming: 3 bases; J trimming: 6 bases; junction bases outside the gene matches: 10. The CDR3 is made up of 15 amino acids. The V gene's germline CDR1 is KGHSH and CDR2 LQKENI. The CDR3, as DNA: TGTGCCAGCTCACCTCAAGACGACAGGGTCAATGGCTACACCTTC. Translation: CASSPQDDRVNGYTF.

This clone was seen only a few times. The V gene is TRBV28, the J gene TRBJ2-7; 9 bases match TRBD1. The V and J ends lost 0 bases and 4 bases, in that order; junction bases with no gene match: 10. This CDR3 is 17 amino acids long. Germline-derived CDR1 and CDR2 are MDHEN and SYDVKM. The CDR3 reads CASSLWGLGTGLYEQYF. The CDR3 bases are TGTGCCAGCAGTTTATGGGGGCTCGGGACAGGGCTATACGAGCAGTACTTC.

V and J are TRBV5-4 and TRBJ2-3; D may match TRBD1 or TRBD2 (5 bases each). From germline, CDR1 is SGHNT and CDR2 YYREEE (reference sequence). CDR3 length equals 15 residues. The ends were cut back, 4 bases at V and 0 bases at J, with 12 bases in the middle. CDR3 sequence reads: CASSRGASSTDTQYF. Written as DNA, the CDR3 is TGTGCCAGCAGCAGAGGGGCATCTAGCACAGATACGCAGTATTTT.